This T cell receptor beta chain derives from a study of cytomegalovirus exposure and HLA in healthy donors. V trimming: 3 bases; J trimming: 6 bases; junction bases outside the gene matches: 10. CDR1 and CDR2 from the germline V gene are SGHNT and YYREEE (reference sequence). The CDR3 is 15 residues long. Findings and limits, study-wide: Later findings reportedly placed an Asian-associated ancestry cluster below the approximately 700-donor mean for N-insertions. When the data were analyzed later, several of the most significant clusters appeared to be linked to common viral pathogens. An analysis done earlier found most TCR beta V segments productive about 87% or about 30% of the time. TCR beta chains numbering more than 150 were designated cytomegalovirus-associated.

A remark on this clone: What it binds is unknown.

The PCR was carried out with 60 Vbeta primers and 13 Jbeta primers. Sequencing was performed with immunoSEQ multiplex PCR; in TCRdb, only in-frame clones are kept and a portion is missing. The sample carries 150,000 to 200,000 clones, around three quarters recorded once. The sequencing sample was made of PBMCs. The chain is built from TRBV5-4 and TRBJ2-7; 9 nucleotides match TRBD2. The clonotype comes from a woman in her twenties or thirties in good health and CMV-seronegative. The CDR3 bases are TGTGCCAGCAGCTCCCCCGGGACTAGCCGTCTCGAGCAGTACTTC. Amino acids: CASSSPGTSRLEQYF.